These 26 T cell receptor beta chains came from one sample sequenced in a study of T cells in localized non-small cell lung cancer. Method: immunoSEQ multiplex PCR; TCRdb's copy keeps in-frame clones and lacks some. The table lists over 900 clones, about 19% of them singletons. Sequenced material: lung tumor tissue, taken before any cancer treatment. The receptors were sampled from a male donor at least 60 years old with stage I lung adenocarcinoma.

The V gene is TRBV6-8, the J gene TRBJ2-5; 7 nucleotides line up with TRBD1. This CDR3 is built from 13 residues. The germline V gene has CDR1 MNHGY and CDR2 SAAAGT. V gave up 10 bases and J gave up 5 bases; unmatched junction bases: 10. The CDR3 reads CAIALTGSETQYF. The CDR3 DNA reads TGTGCCATCGCATTGACAGGGTCTGAGACCCAGTACTTC.

There are a few counts of this clone. The V and J genes are TRBV9 and TRBJ2-1; the D call may be TRBD1 or TRBD2 (5 bases each). The germline V and J ends were trimmed by 4 bases and 7 bases, with 24 bases remaining between them. This CDR3 contains 17 residues. CDR1 is SGDLS and CDR2 is YYNGEE in the germline V gene. CDR3 loop: CASSPFGGAQMGNEQFF. CDR3 nucleotides: TGTGCCAGCAGCCCGTTTGGGGGAGCCCAAATGGGGAATGAGCAGTTCTTC.

This clone was picked up a small number of times. This sequence joins TRBV18 and TRBJ1-1, with D maybe TRBD1 (5 bases). V gave up 3 bases and J gave up 4 bases, with 18 bases separating them. The CDR3 spans 16 residues. Germline-derived CDR1 and CDR2 are KGHSH and LQKENI. The CDR3 is CASSPIPRAGGTEAFF. The CDR3 nucleotides read TGTGCCAGCTCACCTATCCCCAGGGCTGGCGGCACTGAAGCTTTCTTT.

Judged by abundance, this clone is large (0.1 to 1%). DNA for the CDR3: TGTGCCTGGAGAGTGTCAGGAACTAACTATGGCTACACCTTC. Amino acids: CAWRVSGTNYGYTF. The V gene is TRBV30, the J gene TRBJ1-2; no firm D call. Per germline, CDR1 GTSNPN and CDR2 SVGIG (reference sequence). The CDR3 has 14 amino acids. The V gene lost 3 bases and the J gene lost 0 bases, with 11 bases spanning the gap.

The chain couples TRBV28 to TRBJ2-1; 11 bases line up with TRBD2. The V and J ends lost 2 bases and 6 bases, in that order; junction bases with no gene match: 9. Germline V gives CDR1 MDHEN, CDR2 SYDVKM. The length of the CDR3 is 17 residues. The CDR3 region is CASSLTSGGTVGNEQFF. In DNA, the CDR3 is TGTGCCAGCAGTTTAACTAGCGGGGGCACGGTCGGCAATGAGCAGTTCTTC.

The rearrangement uses TRBV12-5 and TRBJ2-1, with a tentative D call TRBD2 (5 bases). V lost 1 base and J 9 bases, leaving 10 bases between the germline ends. Germline-derived CDR1 and CDR2 are LGHNT and FRNRAP. This CDR3 spans 13 amino acids. The CDR3 nucleotides are TGTGCTAGTGGTTTGGACGGGGTGTTTGAGCAGTTCTTC. Its protein product is CASGLDGVFEQFF.

This chain uses TRBV6-8 with TRBJ1-1; tentatively, D is TRBD1 (5 bases). V lost 5 bases and J 0 bases, leaving 13 bases between the germline ends. Germline lookup yields CDR1 MNHGY and CDR2 SAAAGT. CDR3 length: 15 amino acids. The DNA for the CDR3 is TGTGCCAGCAGTGGGGAGGGGTCCATGAACACTGAAGCTTTCTTT. The encoded protein is CASSGEGSMNTEAFF.

This chain uses TRBV6-8 with TRBJ1-1, with a weak D call TRBD1 (6 bases). The CDR3 loop spans 13 amino acids. Per germline, CDR1 MNHGY and CDR2 SAAAGT. The V end lost 0 bases, the J end lost 4 bases, and 6 bases lay between the germline ends. As DNA, the CDR3 is TGTGCCAGCAGTTACTCGGGGGCCACTGAAGCTTTCTTT. Amino acids: CASSYSGATEAFF.

This clone was observed a few times. The chain couples TRBV6-8 to TRBJ2-7, with 11 bases aligning to TRBD2. The CDR3 loop spans 12 amino acids. Germline CDR1 reads MNHGY; CDR2 reads SAAAGT. J was trimmed by 5 bases and V by 6 bases; bases with no gene match: 0. CDR3 in DNA: TGTGCCAGCAGGACTAGCGGGAACGAGCAGTACTTC. Its translation: CASRTSGNEQYF.

The rearrangement joins TRBV9 to TRBJ2-1, with D possibly being TRBD1 (6 bases). Deletions cut 0 bases from V and 6 bases from J, with 13 bases between. Germline values: CDR1 SGDLS, CDR2 YYNGEE. The length of the CDR3 is 15 residues. DNA of the CDR3: TGTGCCAGCAGCGTAGCAGTAGGGGGTTCCAATGAGCAGTTCTTC. Protein sequence: CASSVAVGGSNEQFF.

This clone was seen more than once but under ten times. The genes are TRBV9 and TRBJ2-7; 9 nucleotides line up with TRBD1. V gave up 0 bases and J gave up 5 bases; unmatched junction bases: 6. Germline CDR1 reads SGDLS; CDR2 reads YYNGEE. This CDR3 has 15 amino acids. The CDR3 DNA reads as TGTGCCAGCAGCGTAGGGGGACAGGGTATCCACGAGCAGTACTTC. This sequence encodes CASSVGGQGIHEQYF.

The chain has TRBV11-3 and TRBJ2-3; TRBD1 or TRBD2 may be the D gene (6 bases each). Trimming cost V 1 base and J 4 bases, with 12 bases left between them. Germline CDR1 is SGHNT and CDR2 is YENEEA. This CDR3 is built from 15 residues. CDR3 nucleotides: TGTGCCAGCAGCTTAGGTCGGGGGCCATCAGATACGCAGTATTTT. It is translated as CASSLGRGPSDTQYF.

This clone is deemed medium-sized. In nucleotides, the CDR3 is TGTGCCAGCAGGGGGGGACAGGGAGGGACTGAAGCTTTCTTT. Translation gives CASRGGQGGTEAFF. This sequence joins TRBV11-3 and TRBJ1-1; 9 bases map to TRBD1. The germline CDR1 and CDR2 sequences are SGHNT and YENEEA. This CDR3 comprises 14 residues. The trim removed 6 bases at V and 5 bases at J, leaving 7 bases unmatched.

Here the CDR3 reads CASTAVTPPNEQFF. For the CDR3, the DNA is TGTGCCAGCACAGCAGTAACTCCACCCAATGAGCAGTTCTTC. V usage is TRBV6-8 and J usage is TRBJ2-1; D unclear. V was clipped by 7 bases and J by 6 bases, with 16 bases between them. Germline assignment: CDR1 MNHGY and CDR2 SAAAGT. The CDR3 is 14 residues long.

This clone was found a few times. The chain employs TRBV6-7 and TRBJ2-1; 10 bases map to TRBD2. TRBV6-7 counts as an open reading frame of uncertain function. J was trimmed by 10 bases and V by 4 bases; bases with no gene match: 10. CDR3 length: 15 residues. The CDR3 DNA reads TGTGCCAGCAGTTCCTCTAGCGGGAGATTTGTCGAGCAGTTCTTC. This gives the protein CASSSSSGRFVEQFF.

This clone was seen a few times. V and J are TRBV4-2 and TRBJ1-1; a possible D gene is TRBD1 (5 bases). The V gene's germline CDR1 is LGHNA and CDR2 YNFKEQ. V shed 2 bases and J shed 5 bases, with 12 bases lying between them. This CDR3 spans 14 amino acids. The CDR3 region is CASSQFRDGTEAFF. The CDR3 bases are TGTGCCAGCAGCCAATTCAGGGACGGTACTGAAGCTTTCTTT.

The V and J genes are TRBV30 and TRBJ1-4; weak D call: TRBD1 (6 bases). Germline V gene sequence: CDR1 GTSNPN, CDR2 SVGIG (reference sequence). Deletions cut 5 bases from V and 0 bases from J, with 16 bases between. CDR3 length: 16 residues. The CDR3 region has the DNA TGTGCCTGGGCCCAAGGGGCAGGGGCAACTAATGAAAAACTGTTTTTT. Its translation is CAWAQGAGATNEKLFF. Filled out from reference TRBV30 and TRBJ1-4, the complete variable domain reads SQTIHQWPATLVQPVGSPLSLECTVEGTSNPNLYWYRQAAGRGLQLLFYSVGIGQISSEVPQNLSASRPQDRQFILSSKKLLLSDSGFYLCAWAQGAGATNEKLFFGSGTQLSVL.

The sample holds a few counts of this clone. The chain has TRBV11-3 and TRBJ1-1; no firm D call. The germline CDR1 and CDR2 sequences are SGHNT and YENEEA. CDR3 size: 15 residues. The germline V and J ends were trimmed by 3 bases and 0 bases, with 11 bases remaining between them. CDR3 protein: CASSFHGKMNTEAFF. The CDR3 DNA follows: TGTGCCAGCAGCTTCCACGGGAAGATGAACACTGAAGCTTTCTTT.

This chain uses TRBV19 with TRBJ1-3; tentatively, D is TRBD1 (5 bases). Germline V gives CDR1 LNHDA, CDR2 SQIVND (reference sequence). V was cut by 4 bases and J by 0 bases, with 13 bases left in between. This CDR3 region has 16 residues. The CDR3 coding sequence is TGTGCCAGTAGTACCACAGGTTCTACCTCTGGAAACACCATATATTTT. This codes for CASSTTGSTSGNTIYF.

This clone was detected only a few times. This CDR3 reads CASKRDRENTEAFF. CDR3 in DNA: TGTGCCAGTAAACGGGACAGAGAGAACACTGAAGCTTTCTTT. V usage is TRBV19 and J usage is TRBJ1-1, with TRBD1 matching 7 bases. J gave up 1 base and V 7 bases, and 6 bases lay outside the gene matches. The length of the CDR3 is 14 residues. Germline CDR1 LNHDA, CDR2 SQIVND (reference sequence).

This clone is categorized as medium-sized. The chain links TRBV11-3 to TRBJ1-1, with TRBD1 matching 8 bases. Trimming took 5 bases from V and 6 from J; bases not matched to a gene: 11. CDR3 size: 15 residues. Germline V gives CDR1 SGHNT, CDR2 YENEEA. DNA for the CDR3: TGTGCCAGCAGCCCTCGGACAGGGTGGGACGCTGAAGCTTTCTTT. It yields the protein CASSPRTGWDAEAFF. The full variable domain, rest sourced from reference TRBV11-3 and TRBJ1-1, is EAGVVQSPRYKIIEKKQPVAFWCNPISGHNTLYWYLQNLGQGPELLIRYENEEAVDDSQLPKDRFSAERLKGVDSTLKIQPAELGDSAVYLCASSPRTGWDAEAFFGQGTRLTVV.

The rearrangement uses TRBV11-3 and TRBJ2-2; TRBD1 aligns across 8 bases. This CDR3 is built from 14 residues. The junction had 1 base not matched to a gene; V was cut back by 1 base and J by 6 bases. The germline CDR1 and CDR2 sequences are SGHNT and YENEEA. CDR3 sequence: CASSLGQGPGELFF. CDR3 sequence (DNA): TGTGCCAGCAGCTTAGGACAGGGGCCCGGGGAGCTGTTTTTT. The full variable domain, its missing parts supplied by reference TRBV11-3 and TRBJ2-2, is EAGVVQSPRYKIIEKKQPVAFWCNPISGHNTLYWYLQNLGQGPELLIRYENEEAVDDSQLPKDRFSAERLKGVDSTLKIQPAELGDSAVYLCASSLGQGPGELFFGEGSRLTVL.

This chain connects TRBV29-1 to TRBJ2-5; 7 bases are a match to TRBD2. The germline V gene encodes CDR1 SQVTM and CDR2 ANQGSEA. Trimming cost V 7 bases and J 2 bases; bases outside gene matches: 4. The CDR3 is made up of 12 amino acids. CDR3 bases: TGCAGCGCACTAGCGACTCAAGAGACCCAGTACTTC. Encoded protein: CSALATQETQYF. Together with reference TRBV29-1 and TRBJ2-5, the CDR3 gives the full variable domain: SAVISQKPSRDICQRGTSLTIQCQVDSQVTMMFWYRQQPGQSLTLIATANQGSEATYESGFVIDKFPISRPNLTFSTLTVSNMSPEDSSIYLCSALATQETQYFGPGTRLLVL.

The J gene is TRBJ2-7, the V gene TRBV11-3, with D tentatively TRBD1 or TRBD2 (7 bases each). V dropped 5 bases and J dropped 5 bases, with 19 bases sitting between them. The CDR3 loop spans 15 amino acids. Looked up from germline, CDR1 is SGHNT and CDR2 is YENEEA. CDR3 sequence: CASSQSQGGYDEQYF. In DNA form, the CDR3 reads TGTGCCAGCAGCCAATCCCAGGGGGGGTACGACGAGCAGTACTTC.

This clone was seen a handful of times. The chain joins TRBV29-1 to TRBJ2-7; the D gene could be TRBD1 or TRBD2 (5 bases each). The length of the CDR3 is 13 residues. Per germline, CDR1 SQVTM and CDR2 ANQGSEA. With 5 bases removed from V and 3 bases from J, the gap between germline ends came to 14 bases. CDR3 loop: CSVLYGTNYEQYF. The CDR3 nucleotides are TGCAGCGTTTTATACGGGACCAACTACGAGCAGTACTTC.

The V gene is TRBV11-3, the J gene TRBJ1-5, with 9 nucleotides matching TRBD1. V shed 5 bases and J 3 bases; nucleotides not matched to a gene: 8. This CDR3 comprises 16 residues. The germline V gene has CDR1 SGHNT and CDR2 YENEEA. The CDR3 region has the DNA TGTGCCAGCAGCCCTACCGGGGACAGGGTCAATCAGCCCCAGCATTTT. As protein: CASSPTGDRVNQPQHF. Supplemented by reference TRBV11-3 and TRBJ1-5, the full variable domain reads EAGVVQSPRYKIIEKKQPVAFWCNPISGHNTLYWYLQNLGQGPELLIRYENEEAVDDSQLPKDRFSAERLKGVDSTLKIQPAELGDSAVYLCASSPTGDRVNQPQHFGDGTRLSIL.